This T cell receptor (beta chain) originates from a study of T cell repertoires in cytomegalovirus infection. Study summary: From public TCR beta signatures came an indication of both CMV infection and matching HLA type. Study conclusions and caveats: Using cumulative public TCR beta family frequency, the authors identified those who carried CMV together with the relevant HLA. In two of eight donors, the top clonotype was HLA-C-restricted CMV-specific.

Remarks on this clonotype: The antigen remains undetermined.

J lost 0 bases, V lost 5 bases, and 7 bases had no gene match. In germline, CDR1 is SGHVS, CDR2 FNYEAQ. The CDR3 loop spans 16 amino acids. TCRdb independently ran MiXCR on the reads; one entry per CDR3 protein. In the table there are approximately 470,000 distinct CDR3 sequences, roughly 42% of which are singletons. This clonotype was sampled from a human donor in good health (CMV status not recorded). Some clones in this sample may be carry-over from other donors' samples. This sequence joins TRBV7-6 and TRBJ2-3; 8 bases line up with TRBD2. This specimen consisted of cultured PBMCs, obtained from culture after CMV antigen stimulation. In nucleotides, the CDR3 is TGTGCCAGCAGCCTATCACTAGCGGAGAGCACAGATACGCAGTATTTT. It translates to CASSLSLAESTDTQYF. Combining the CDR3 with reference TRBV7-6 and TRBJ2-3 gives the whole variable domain GAGVSQSPRYKVTKRGQDVALRCDPISGHVSLYWYRQALGQGPEFLTYFNYEAQQDKSGLPNDRFSAERPEGSISTLTIQRTEQRDSAMYRCASSLSLAESTDTQYFGPGTRLTVL.